This TCR beta chain comes out of a study of T cell responses to AZD1222 COVID-19 vaccine. Study overall: Pooled together were second doses at about 4 or about 12 weeks.

The V gene's germline CDR1 is SEHNR and CDR2 FQNEAQ (reference sequence). Trimming took 5 bases from V and 3 from J; bases not matched to a gene: 5. This CDR3 has 14 amino acids. Comments on this clone: The antigen remains unidentified.

Study-wide points: Across the whole spike, CD4 TCRs peaked at regions 160-218 and 743-854. Two AZD1222 administrations were followed by greater Spike-specific TCR breadth and depth. There were mostly white British donors and more females than males, and clonal diversity was possibly underestimated.

Generated by immunoSEQ multiplex PCR, the TCRdb table keeps only in-frame clones and is missing some. The sample lists about 130,000 clones, around 90% occurring once. Sequences were derived from peripheral blood, sampled on day 0 of AZD1222 vaccination. The origin of this receptor is an adult in good health. The rearrangement links TRBV7-9 to TRBJ2-5, with 8 positions matching TRBD1. Here the CDR3 reads CASSHLDREETQYF. CDR3 in DNA: TGTGCCAGCAGCCACTTGGACAGGGAAGAGACCCAGTACTTC.